This paragraph reports one T cell receptor beta chain. The data belong to a study of blood T cell repertoires in COVID-19. About the study: The samples span acute and convalescent COVID-19 from the United States, Italy and Spain. From T cells, B-cell-depleted T cells, or PBMCs came the material, which was cDNA or gDNA.

V gave up 3 bases and J gave up 2 bases, with 16 bases separating them. The CDR3 covers 16 residues. Germline assignment: CDR1 KGHSH and CDR2 LQKENI. Authors' data handling: The assay estimated nucleated cells by amplifying reference gene primers. Sequenced by immunoSEQ multiplex PCR; TCRdb stores in-frame clones only, minus some. The DNA gave D and trimming, while V, J and clone size come from that table. Of 150,000 to 200,000 clones listed, around 85% were seen once; the top ten hold about 9.1%. This TCR came from an elderly woman with acute or convalescent COVID-19. The chain links TRBV18 to TRBJ1-1; D is unclear. The source material was peripheral blood. CDR3 nucleotide sequence: TGTGCCAGCTCACCCCCCGGCGGACGGGGAAACACTGAAGCTTTCTTT. It encodes CASSPPGGRGNTEAFF.